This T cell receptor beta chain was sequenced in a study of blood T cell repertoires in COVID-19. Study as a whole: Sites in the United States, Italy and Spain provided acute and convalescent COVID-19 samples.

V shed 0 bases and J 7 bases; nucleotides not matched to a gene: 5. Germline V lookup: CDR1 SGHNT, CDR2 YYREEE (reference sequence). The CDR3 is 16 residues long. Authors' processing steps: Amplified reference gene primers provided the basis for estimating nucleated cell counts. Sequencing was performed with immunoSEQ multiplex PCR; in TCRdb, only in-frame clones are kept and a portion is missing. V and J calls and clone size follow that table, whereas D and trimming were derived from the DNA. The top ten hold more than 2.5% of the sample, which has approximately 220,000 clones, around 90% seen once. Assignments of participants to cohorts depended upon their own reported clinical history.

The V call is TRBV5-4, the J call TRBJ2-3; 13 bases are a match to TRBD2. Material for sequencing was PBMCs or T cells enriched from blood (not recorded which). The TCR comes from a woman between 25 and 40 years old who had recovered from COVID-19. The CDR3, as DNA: TGTGCCAGCAGCTTGGGACTAGCGGGGGGTATATATACGCAGTATTTT. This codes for CASSLGLAGGIYTQYF.